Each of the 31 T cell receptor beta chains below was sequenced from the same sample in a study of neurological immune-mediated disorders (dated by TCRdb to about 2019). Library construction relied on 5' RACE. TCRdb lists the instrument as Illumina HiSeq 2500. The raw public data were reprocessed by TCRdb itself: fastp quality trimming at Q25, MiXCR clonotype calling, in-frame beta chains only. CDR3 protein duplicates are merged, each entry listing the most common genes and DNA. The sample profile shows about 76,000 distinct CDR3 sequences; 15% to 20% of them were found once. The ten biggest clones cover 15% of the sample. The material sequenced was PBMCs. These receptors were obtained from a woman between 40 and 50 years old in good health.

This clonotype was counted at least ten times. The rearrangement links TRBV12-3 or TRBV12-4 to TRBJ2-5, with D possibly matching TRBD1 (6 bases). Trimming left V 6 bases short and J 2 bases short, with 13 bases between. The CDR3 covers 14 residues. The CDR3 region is CASRARGVQETQYF. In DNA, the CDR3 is TGTGCCAGCAGGGCCAGGGGTGTTCAAGAGACCCAGTACTTC.

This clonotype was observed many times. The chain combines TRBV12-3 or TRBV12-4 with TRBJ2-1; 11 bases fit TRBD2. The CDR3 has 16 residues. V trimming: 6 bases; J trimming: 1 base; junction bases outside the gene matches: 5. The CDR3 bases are TGTGCCAGCAGGGATAGCGGGGGGGTATCCTACAATGAGCAGTTCTTC. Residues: CASRDSGGVSYNEQFF.

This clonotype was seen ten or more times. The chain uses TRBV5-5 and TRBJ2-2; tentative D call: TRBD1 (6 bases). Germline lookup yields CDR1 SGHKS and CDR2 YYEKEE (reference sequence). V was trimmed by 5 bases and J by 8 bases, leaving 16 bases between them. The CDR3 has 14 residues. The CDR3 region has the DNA TGTGCCAGCAGTTGGGACACGTTGGTTGGGGAGCTGTTTTTT. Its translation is CASSWDTLVGELFF. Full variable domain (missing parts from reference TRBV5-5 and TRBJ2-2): DAGVTQSPTHLIKTRGQQVTLRCSPISGHKSVSWYQQVLGQGPQFIFQYYEKEERGRGNFPDRFSARQFPNYSSELNVNALLLGDSALYLCASSWDTLVGELFFGEGSRLTVL.

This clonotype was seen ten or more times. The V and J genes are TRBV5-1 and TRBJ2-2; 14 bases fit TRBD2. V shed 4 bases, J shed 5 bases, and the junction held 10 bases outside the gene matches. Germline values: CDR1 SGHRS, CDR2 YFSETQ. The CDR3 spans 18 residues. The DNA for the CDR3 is TGCGCCAGCAGCCGTAGAGGGACTAGCGGGGGCCCTACCGGGGAGCTGTTTTTT. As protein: CASSRRGTSGGPTGELFF.

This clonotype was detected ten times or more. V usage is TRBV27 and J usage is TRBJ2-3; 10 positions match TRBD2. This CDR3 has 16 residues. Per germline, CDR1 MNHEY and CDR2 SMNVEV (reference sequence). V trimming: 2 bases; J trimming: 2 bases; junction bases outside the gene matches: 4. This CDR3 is CASSLLAGVSTDTQYF. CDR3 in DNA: TGTGCCAGCAGTTTACTAGCGGGGGTCTCCACAGATACGCAGTATTTT.

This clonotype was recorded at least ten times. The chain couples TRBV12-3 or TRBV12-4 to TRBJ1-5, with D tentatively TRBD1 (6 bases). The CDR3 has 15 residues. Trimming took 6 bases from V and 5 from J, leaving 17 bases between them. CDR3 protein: CASSPTADSHQPQHF. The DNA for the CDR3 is TGTGCCAGCAGCCCTACCGCGGACAGTCATCAGCCCCAGCATTTT.

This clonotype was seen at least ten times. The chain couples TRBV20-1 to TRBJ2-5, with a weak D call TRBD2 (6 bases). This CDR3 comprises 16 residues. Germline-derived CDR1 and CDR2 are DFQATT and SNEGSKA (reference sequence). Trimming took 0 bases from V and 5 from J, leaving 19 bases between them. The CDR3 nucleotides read TGCAGTGCTAGAGATTGGGCGGGGTTGGGTAGCGAGACCCAGTACTTC. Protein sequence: CSARDWAGLGSETQYF.

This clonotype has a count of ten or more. For the CDR3, the DNA is TGTGCCAGCAGCTTAATCCCCAACTACGAGCAGTACGTC. Translation gives CASSLIPNYEQYV. The chain carries TRBV7-2 and TRBJ2-7; no reliable D call. Trimming stripped 2 bases from V and 3 bases from J, with 8 bases between. Looked up from germline, CDR1 is SGHTA and CDR2 is FQGNSA. This CDR3 is 13 amino acids long.

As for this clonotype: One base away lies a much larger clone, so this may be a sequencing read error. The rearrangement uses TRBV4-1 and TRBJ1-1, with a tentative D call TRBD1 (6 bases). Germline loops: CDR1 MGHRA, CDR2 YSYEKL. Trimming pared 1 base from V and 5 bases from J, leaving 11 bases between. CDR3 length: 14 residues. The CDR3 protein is CASSQGGRMTEAFF. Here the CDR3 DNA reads TGCGCCAGCAGCCAAGGGGGGCGGATGACTGAAGCTTTCTTT.

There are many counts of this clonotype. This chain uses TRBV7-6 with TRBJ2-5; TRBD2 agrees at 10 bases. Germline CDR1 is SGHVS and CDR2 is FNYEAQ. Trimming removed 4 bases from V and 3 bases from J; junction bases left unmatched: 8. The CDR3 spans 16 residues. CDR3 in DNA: TGTGCCAGCAGCTCCCCAAGCGGGGGGGGTAAAGAGACCCAGTACTTC. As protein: CASSSPSGGGKETQYF.

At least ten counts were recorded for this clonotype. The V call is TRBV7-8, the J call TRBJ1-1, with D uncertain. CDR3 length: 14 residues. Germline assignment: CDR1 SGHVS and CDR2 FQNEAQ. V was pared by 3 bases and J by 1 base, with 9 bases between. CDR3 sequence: CASSLPWGNTEAFF. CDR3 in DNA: TGTGCCAGCAGCTTGCCCTGGGGGAACACTGAAGCTTTCTTT.

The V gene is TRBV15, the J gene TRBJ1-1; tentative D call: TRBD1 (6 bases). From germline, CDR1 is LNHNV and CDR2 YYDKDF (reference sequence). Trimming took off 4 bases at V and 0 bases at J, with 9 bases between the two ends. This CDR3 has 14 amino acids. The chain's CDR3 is CATSKGGLNTEAFF. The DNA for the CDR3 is TGTGCCACCAGCAAGGGGGGGTTGAACACTGAAGCTTTCTTT. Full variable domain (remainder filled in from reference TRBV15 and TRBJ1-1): DAMVIQNPRYQVTQFGKPVTLSCSQTLNHNVMYWYQQKSSQAPKLLFHYYDKDFNNEADTPDNFQSRRPNTSFCFLDIRSPGLGDTAMYLCATSKGGLNTEAFFGQGTRLTVV.

CDR3 sequence: CASSQEPGGLGNIQYF. CDR3 DNA: TGCGCCAGCAGCCAAGAACCAGGGGGCCTGGGAAACATTCAGTACTTC. This rearrangement joins TRBV4-3 to TRBJ2-4, with 8 bases lining up with TRBD1. This CDR3 contains 16 residues. With V trimmed by 0 bases and J by 6 bases, 7 bases remained unmatched. Germline values: CDR1 LGHNA, CDR2 YSLEER.

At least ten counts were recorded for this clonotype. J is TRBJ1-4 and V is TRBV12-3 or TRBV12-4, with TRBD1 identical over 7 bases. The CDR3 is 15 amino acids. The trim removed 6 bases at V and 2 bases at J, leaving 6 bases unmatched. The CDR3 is CASRLRQGTNEKLFF. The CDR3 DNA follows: TGTGCCAGCAGGCTACGACAGGGCACTAATGAAAAACTGTTTTTT.

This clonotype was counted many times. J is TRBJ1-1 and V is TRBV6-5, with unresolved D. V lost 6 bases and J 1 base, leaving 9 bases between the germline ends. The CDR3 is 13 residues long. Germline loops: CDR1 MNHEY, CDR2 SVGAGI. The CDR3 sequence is CASRGTRNTEAFF. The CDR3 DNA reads TGTGCCAGCAGGGGAACAAGGAACACTGAAGCTTTCTTT.

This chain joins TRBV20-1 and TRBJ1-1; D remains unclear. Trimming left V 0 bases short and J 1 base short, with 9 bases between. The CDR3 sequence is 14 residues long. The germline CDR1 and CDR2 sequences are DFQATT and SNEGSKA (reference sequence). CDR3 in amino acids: CSARDRTGNTEAFF. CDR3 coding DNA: TGCAGTGCTAGAGATCGGACGGGGAACACTGAAGCTTTCTTT.

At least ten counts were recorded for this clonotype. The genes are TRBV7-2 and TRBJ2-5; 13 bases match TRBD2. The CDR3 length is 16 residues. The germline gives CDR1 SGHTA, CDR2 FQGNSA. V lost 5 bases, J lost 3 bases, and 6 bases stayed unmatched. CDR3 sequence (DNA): TGTGCCAGCAGCGGCACTAGCGGGGGGGGAAAAGAGACCCAGTACTTC. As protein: CASSGTSGGGKETQYF. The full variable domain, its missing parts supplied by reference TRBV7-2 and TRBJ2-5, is GAGVSQSPSNKVTEKGKDVELRCDPISGHTALYWYRQSLGQGLEFLIYFQGNSAPDKSGLPSDRFSAERTGGSVSTLTIQRTQQEDSAVYLCASSGTSGGGKETQYFGPGTRLLVL.

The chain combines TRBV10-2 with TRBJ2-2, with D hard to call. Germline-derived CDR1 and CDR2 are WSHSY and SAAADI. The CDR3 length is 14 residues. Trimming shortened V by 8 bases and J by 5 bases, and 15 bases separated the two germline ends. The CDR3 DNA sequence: TGCGCCAGCGCCGGGCCCATTAGAACCGGGGAGCTGTTTTTT. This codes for CASAGPIRTGELFF.

The CDR3 DNA reads TGTGCCAGCTCGACGGGGCGGGGGGGGCTGTACAATGAGCAGTTCTTC. Translation gives CASSTGRGGLYNEQFF. The chain is built from TRBV6-1 and TRBJ2-1, with TRBD2 matching 9 bases. The V segment lost 8 bases and the J segment 4 bases; nucleotides outside the gene matches: 12. Germline-derived CDR1 and CDR2 are MNHNS and SASEGT. The CDR3 runs to 16 residues.

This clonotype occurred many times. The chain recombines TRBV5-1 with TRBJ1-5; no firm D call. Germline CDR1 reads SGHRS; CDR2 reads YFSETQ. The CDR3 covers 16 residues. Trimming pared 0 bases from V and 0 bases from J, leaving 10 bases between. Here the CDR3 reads CASSLGPGSSNQPQHF. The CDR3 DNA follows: TGCGCCAGCAGCTTGGGGCCGGGTAGTAGCAATCAGCCCCAGCATTTT. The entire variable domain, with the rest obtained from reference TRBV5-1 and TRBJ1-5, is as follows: KAGVTQTPRYLIKTRGQQVTLSCSPISGHRSVSWYQQTPGQGLQFLFEYFSETQRNKGNFPGRFSGRQFSNSRSEMNVSTLELGDSALYLCASSLGPGSSNQPQHFGDGTRLSIL.

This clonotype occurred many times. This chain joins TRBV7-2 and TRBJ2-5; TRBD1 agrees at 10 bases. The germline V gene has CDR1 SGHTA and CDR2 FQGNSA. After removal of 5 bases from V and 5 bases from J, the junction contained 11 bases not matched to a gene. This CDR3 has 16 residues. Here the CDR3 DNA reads TGTGCCAGCAGCCCCCGGGACAGGGGCTCCAGGGAGACCCAGTACTTC. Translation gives CASSPRDRGSRETQYF. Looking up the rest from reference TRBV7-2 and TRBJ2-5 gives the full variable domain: GAGVSQSPSNKVTEKGKDVELRCDPISGHTALYWYRQSLGQGLEFLIYFQGNSAPDKSGLPSDRFSAERTGGSVSTLTIQRTQQEDSAVYLCASSPRDRGSRETQYFGPGTRLLVL.

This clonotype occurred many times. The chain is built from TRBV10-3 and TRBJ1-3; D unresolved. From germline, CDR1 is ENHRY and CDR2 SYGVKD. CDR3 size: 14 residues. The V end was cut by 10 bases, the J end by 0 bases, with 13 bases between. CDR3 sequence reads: CASLGDRSGNTIYF. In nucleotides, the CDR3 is TGTGCCAGCCTGGGTGACCGCTCTGGAAACACCATATATTTT.

CDR3: CASSQRAGDGEQYF. Written as DNA, the CDR3 is TGTGCCAGCAGCCAACGAGCGGGGGATGGCGAGCAGTACTTC. The V gene is TRBV3-1, the J gene TRBJ2-7, with TRBD2 matching over 8 bases. The length of the CDR3 is 14 residues. Germline CDR1 and CDR2: LGHDT and YNNKEL (reference sequence). J gave up 6 bases and V 2 bases, and 6 bases lay outside the gene matches.

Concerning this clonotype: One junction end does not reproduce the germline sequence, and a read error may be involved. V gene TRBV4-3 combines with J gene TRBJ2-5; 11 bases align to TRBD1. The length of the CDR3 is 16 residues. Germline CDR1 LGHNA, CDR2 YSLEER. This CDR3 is CANSQESGTGGEIQYF. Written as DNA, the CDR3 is TGCGCCAACAGCCAAGAATCGGGGACAGGGGGAGAGATCCAGTACTTC.

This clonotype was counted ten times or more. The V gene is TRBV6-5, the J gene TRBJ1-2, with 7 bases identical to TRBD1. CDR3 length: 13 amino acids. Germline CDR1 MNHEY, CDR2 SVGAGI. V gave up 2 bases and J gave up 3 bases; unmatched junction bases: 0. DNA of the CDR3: TGTGCCAGCAGTTACGGGACAGACTATGGCTACACCTTC. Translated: CASSYGTDYGYTF.

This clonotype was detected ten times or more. For the CDR3, the DNA is TGCAGTGCCTCTTCTACGGCAGCGGGGGTAACAGATACGCAGTATTTT. Its protein product is CSASSTAAGVTDTQYF. The chain joins TRBV20-1 to TRBJ2-3; TRBD2 aligns across 8 bases. The CDR3 is 16 amino acids. CDR1 and CDR2 from the germline V gene are DFQATT and SNEGSKA (reference sequence). V dropped 6 bases and J dropped 3; count of bases not matched to a gene: 14.

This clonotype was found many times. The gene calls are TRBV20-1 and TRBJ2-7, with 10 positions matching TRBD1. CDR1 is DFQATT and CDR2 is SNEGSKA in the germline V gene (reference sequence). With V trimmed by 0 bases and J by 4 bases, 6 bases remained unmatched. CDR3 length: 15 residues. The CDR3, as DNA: TGCAGTGCTAGAGATAAGGGGACAGGGGTTTACGAGCAGTACTTC. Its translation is CSARDKGTGVYEQYF.

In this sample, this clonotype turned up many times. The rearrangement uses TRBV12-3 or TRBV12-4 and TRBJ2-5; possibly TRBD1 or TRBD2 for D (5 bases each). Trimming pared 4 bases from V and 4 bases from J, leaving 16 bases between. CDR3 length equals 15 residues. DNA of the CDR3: TGTGCCAGCAGTTCGGGGCAGGGAGAGGTAGAGACCCAGTACTTC. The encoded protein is CASSSGQGEVETQYF.

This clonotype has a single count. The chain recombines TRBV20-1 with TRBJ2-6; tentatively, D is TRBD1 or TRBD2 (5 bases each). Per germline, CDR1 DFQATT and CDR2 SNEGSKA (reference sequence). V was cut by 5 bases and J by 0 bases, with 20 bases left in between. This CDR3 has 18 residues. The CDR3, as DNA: TGCAGTGCTCGCCAAACTCCGGGACGTCGCTCTGGGGCCAACGTCCTGACTTTC. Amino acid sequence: CSARQTPGRRSGANVLTF.

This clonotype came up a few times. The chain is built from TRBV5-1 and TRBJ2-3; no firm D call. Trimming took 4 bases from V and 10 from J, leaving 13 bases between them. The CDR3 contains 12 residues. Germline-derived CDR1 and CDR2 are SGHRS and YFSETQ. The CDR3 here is CASSPDDKAQYF. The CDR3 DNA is TGCGCCAGCAGCCCGGACGACAAGGCGCAGTATTTT.

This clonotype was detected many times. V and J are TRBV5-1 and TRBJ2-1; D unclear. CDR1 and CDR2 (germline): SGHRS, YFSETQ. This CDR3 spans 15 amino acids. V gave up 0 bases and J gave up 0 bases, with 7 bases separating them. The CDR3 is CASSLGESSYNEQFF. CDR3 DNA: TGCGCCAGCAGCTTGGGGGAAAGCTCCTACAATGAGCAGTTCTTC.